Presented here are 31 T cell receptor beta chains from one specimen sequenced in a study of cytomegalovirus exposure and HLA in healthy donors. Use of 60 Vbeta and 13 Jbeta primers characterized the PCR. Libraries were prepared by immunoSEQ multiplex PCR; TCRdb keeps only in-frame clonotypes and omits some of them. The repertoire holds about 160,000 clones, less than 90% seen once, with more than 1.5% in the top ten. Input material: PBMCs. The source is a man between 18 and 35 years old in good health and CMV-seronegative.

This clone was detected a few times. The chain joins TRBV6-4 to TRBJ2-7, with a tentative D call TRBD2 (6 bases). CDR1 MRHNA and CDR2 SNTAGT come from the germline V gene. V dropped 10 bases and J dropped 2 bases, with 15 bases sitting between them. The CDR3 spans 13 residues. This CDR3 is CAINISGTYEQYF. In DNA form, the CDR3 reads TGTGCCATCAATATTAGCGGCACCTACGAGCAGTACTTC.

DNA for the CDR3: TGCGCCAGCAGCCAAGATCTACAGGGAGCCTTGAATGAGCAGTTCTTC. Protein sequence: CASSQDLQGALNEQFF. This chain joins TRBV4-3 and TRBJ2-1, with a weak D call TRBD1 (6 bases). V lost 0 bases and J 7 bases, leaving 16 bases between the germline ends. The length of the CDR3 is 16 residues. Germline CDR1 and CDR2: LGHNA and YSLEER.

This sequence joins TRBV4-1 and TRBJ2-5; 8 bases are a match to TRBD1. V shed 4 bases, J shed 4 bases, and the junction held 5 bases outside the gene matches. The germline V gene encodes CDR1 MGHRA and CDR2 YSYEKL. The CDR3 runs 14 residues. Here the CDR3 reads CASSLAGQAETQYF. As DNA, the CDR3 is TGCGCCAGCAGCCTGGCGGGACAGGCAGAGACCCAGTACTTC.

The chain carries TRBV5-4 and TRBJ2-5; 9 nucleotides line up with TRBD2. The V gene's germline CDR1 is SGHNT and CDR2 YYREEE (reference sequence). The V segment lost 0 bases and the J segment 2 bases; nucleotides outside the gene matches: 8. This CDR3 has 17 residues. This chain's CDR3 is CASSLDGGSGGQETQYF. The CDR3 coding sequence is TGTGCCAGCAGCTTGGATGGAGGTAGCGGGGGTCAAGAGACCCAGTACTTC.

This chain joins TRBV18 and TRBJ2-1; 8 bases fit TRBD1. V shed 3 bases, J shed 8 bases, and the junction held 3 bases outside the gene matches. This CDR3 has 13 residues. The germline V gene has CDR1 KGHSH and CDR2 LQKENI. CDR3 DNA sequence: TGTGCCAGCTCACCGGGACAGGCTCATGAGCAGTTCTTC. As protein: CASSPGQAHEQFF.

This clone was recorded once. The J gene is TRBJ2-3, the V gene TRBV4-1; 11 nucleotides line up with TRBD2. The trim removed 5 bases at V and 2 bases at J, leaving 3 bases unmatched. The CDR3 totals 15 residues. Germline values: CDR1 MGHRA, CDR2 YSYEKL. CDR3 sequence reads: CASSRLAGTTDTQYF. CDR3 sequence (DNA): TGCGCCAGCAGCAGACTAGCGGGGACCACAGATACGCAGTATTTT.

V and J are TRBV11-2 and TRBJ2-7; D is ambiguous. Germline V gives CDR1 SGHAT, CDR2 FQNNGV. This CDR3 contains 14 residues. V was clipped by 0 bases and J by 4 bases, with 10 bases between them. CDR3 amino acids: CASSLDLRRYEQYF. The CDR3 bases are TGTGCCAGCAGCTTAGATCTTAGAAGATACGAGCAGTACTTC.

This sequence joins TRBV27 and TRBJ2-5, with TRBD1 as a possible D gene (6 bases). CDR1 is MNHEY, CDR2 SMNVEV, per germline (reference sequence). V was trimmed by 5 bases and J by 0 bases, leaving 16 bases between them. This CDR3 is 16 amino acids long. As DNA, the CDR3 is TGTGCCAGCAGTCCCTGGGGACAATCAAACCAAGAGACCCAGTACTTC. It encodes CASSPWGQSNQETQYF.

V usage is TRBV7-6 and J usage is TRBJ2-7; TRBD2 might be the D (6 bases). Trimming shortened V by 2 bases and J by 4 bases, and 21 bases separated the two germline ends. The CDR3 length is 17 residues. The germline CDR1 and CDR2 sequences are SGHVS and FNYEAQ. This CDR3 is CASSLHMGGEYPYEQYF. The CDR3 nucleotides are TGTGCCAGCAGCTTACATATGGGCGGGGAATATCCATACGAGCAGTACTTC.

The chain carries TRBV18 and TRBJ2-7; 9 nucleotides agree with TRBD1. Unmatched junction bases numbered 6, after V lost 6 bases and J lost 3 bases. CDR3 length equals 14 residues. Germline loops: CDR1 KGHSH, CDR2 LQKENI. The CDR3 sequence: CASSWTGEFYEQYF. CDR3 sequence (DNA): TGTGCCAGCTCCTGGACAGGGGAGTTCTACGAGCAGTACTTC.

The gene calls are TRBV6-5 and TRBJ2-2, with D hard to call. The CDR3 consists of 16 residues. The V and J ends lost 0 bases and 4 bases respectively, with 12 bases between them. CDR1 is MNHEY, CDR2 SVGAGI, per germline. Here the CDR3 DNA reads TGTGCCAGCAGTTACTCGAGGAGTTTGGGCACCGGGGAGCTGTTTTTT. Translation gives CASSYSRSLGTGELFF.

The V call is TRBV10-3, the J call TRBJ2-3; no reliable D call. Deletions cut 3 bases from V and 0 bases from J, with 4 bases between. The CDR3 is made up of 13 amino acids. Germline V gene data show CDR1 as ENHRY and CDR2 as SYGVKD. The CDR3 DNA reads TGTGCCATCAGTGAATATAGCACAGATACGCAGTATTTT. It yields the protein CAISEYSTDTQYF.

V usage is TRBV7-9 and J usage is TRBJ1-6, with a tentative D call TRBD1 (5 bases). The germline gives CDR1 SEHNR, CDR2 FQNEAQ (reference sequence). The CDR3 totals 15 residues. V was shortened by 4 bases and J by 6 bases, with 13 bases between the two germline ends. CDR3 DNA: TGTGCCAGCAGCTCAGGCAGGGTCGGTAATTCACCCCTCCACTTT. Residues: CASSSGRVGNSPLHF. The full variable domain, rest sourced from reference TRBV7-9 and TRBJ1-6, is DTGVSQNPRHKITKRGQNVTFRCDPISEHNRLYWYRQTLGQGPEFLTYFQNEAQLEKSRLLSDRFSAERPKGSFSTLEIQRTEQGDSAMYLCASSSGRVGNSPLHFGNGTRLTVT.

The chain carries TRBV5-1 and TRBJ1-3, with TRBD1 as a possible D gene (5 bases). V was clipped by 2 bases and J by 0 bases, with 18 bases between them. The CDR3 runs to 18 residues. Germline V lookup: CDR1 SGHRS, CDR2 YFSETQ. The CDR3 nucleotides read TGCGCCAGCAGCTTCTGGGGCGCGAAGTCGGGCTCTGGAAACACCATATATTTT. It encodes CASSFWGAKSGSGNTIYF.

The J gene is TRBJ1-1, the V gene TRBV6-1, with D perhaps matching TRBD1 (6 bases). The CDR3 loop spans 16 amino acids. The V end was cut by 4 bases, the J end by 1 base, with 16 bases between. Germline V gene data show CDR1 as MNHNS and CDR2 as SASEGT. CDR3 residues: CASSVQGQNWNTEAFF. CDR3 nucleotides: TGTGCCAGCAGTGTTCAAGGACAGAATTGGAACACTGAAGCTTTCTTT.

CDR3 loop: CASSLFAGNRQFF. The CDR3 nucleotides read TGTGCCAGCAGTCTCTTCGCAGGGAATCGCCAGTTCTTC. The rearrangement links TRBV28 to TRBJ2-1; D is possibly TRBD1 (5 bases). The V end was cut by 5 bases, the J end by 13 bases, with 18 bases between. The CDR3 has 13 residues. From germline, CDR1 is MDHEN and CDR2 SYDVKM.

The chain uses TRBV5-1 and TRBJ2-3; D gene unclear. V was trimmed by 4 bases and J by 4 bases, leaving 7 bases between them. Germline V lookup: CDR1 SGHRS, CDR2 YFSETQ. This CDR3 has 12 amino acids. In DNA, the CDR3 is TGCGCCAGCAGCCTGTCCGCAGATACGCAGTATTTT. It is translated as CASSLSADTQYF. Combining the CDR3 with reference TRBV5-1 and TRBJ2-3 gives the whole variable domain KAGVTQTPRYLIKTRGQQVTLSCSPISGHRSVSWYQQTPGQGLQFLFEYFSETQRNKGNFPGRFSGRQFSNSRSEMNVSTLELGDSALYLCASSLSADTQYFGPGTRLTVL.

CDR3 sequence reads: CASSEALLAVRGTQYF. The CDR3 coding sequence is TGTGCCAGCAGTGAAGCGCTACTAGCGGTCCGGGGGACCCAGTACTTC. The V gene is TRBV2, the J gene TRBJ2-5; TRBD2 agrees at 8 bases. J lost 7 bases, V lost 0 bases, and 10 bases had no gene match. Germline V gene sequence: CDR1 SNHLY, CDR2 FYNNEI. The CDR3 sequence is 16 residues long.

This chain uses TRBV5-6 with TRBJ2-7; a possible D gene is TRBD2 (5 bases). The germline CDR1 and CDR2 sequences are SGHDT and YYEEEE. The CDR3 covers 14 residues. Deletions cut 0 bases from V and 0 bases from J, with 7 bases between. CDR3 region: CASSLVGNSYEQYF. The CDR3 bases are TGTGCCAGCAGCTTGGTCGGGAACTCCTACGAGCAGTACTTC.

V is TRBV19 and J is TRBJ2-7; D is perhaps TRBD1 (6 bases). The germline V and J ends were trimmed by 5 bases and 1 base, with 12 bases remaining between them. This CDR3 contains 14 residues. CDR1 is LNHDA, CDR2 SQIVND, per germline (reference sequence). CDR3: CASSAQGRSYEQYF. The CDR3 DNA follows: TGTGCCAGTAGTGCACAGGGCAGGTCCTACGAGCAGTACTTC.

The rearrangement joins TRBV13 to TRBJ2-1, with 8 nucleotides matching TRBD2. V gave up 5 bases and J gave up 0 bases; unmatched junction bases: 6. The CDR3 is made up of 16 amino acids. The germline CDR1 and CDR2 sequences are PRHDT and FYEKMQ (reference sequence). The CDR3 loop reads CASSQPGLVSYNEQFF. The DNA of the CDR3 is TGTGCCAGCAGCCAGCCGGGACTAGTCTCCTACAATGAGCAGTTCTTC.

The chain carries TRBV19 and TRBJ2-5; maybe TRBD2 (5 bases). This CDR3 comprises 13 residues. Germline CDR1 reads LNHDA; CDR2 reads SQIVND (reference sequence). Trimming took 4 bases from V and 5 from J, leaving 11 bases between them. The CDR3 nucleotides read TGTGCCAGTAGTACGGATACGGGGGAGACCCAGTACTTC. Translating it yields CASSTDTGETQYF.

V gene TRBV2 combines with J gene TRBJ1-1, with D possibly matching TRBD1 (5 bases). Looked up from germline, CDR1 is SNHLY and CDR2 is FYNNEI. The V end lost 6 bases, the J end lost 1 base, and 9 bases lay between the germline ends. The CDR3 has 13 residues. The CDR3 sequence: CASRYRRNTEAFF. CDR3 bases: TGTGCCAGCAGGTACAGGAGGAACACTGAAGCTTTCTTT.

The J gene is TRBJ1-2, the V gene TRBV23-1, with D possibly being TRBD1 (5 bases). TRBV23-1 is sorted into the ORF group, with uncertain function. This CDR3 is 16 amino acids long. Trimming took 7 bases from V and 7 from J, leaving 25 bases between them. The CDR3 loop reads CASTSGGTVRGSGYTF. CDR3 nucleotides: TGCGCCAGCACTTCCGGGGGAACGGTAAGGGGATCTGGCTACACCTTC.

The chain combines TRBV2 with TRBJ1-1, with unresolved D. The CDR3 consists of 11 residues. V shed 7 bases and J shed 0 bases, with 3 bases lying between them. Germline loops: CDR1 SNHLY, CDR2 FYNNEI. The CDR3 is CASTMNTEAFF. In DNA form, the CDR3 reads TGTGCCAGCACTATGAACACTGAAGCTTTCTTT.

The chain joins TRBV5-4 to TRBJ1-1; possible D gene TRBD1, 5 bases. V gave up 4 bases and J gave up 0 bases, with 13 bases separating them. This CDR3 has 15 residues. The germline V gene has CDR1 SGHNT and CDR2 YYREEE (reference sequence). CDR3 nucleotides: TGTGCCAGCAGCCCCCGGGGGGGAGTGAACACTGAAGCTTTCTTT. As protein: CASSPRGGVNTEAFF.

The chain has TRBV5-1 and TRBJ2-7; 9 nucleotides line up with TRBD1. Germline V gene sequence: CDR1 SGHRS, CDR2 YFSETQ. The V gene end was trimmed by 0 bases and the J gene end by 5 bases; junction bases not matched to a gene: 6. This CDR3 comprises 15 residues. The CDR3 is CASSLAPGQGDEQYF. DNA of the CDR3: TGCGCCAGCAGCTTGGCGCCGGGACAGGGTGACGAGCAGTACTTC.

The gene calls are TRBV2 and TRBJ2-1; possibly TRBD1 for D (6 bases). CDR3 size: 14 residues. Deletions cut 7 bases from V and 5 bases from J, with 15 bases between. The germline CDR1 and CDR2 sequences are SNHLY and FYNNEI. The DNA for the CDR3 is TGTGCCAGCACCTCCGGGACAAAGAACAATGAGCAGTTCTTC. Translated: CASTSGTKNNEQFF.

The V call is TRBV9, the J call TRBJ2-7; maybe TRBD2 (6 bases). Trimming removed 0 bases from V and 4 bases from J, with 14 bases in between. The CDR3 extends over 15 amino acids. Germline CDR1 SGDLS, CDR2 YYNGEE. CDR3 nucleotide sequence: TGTGCCAGCAGCGTAGGGCCGGGAGAGGGATACGAGCAGTACTTC. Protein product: CASSVGPGEGYEQYF.

The CDR3 DNA sequence: TGTGCCAGCAACCCCGACAGGGGTCCTTCCTACGAGCAGTACTTC. Residues: CASNPDRGPSYEQYF. This chain connects TRBV6-1 to TRBJ2-7, with 8 bases aligning to TRBD1. Germline CDR1 reads MNHNS; CDR2 reads SASEGT. The CDR3 sequence is 15 residues long. Trimming at V came to 7 bases and at J to 1 base, leaving 9 bases not matched to a gene.

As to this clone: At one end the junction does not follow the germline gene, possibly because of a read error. The chain's CDR3 is CASSLARDRGSTDTQYF. In nucleotides, the CDR3 is TGTGCTAGCAGCTTAGCGCGAGACAGGGGTAGCACAGATACGCAGTATTTT. The chain links TRBV7-7 to TRBJ2-3, with 8 positions matching TRBD1. CDR1 is SSHAT, CDR2 FNYEAQ, per germline (reference sequence). The length of the CDR3 is 17 residues. Full variable domain (remainder filled in from reference TRBV7-7 and TRBJ2-3): GAGVSQSPRYKVTKRGQDVTLRCDPISSHATLYWYQQALGQGPEFLTYFNYEAQPDKSGLPSDRFSAERPEGSISTLTIQRTEQRDSAMYRCASSLARDRGSTDTQYFGPGTRLTVL.